This T cell receptor (beta chain) appears in the sequencing data of a study of cytomegalovirus exposure and HLA in healthy donors. Per germline, CDR1 SGHDN and CDR2 FVKESK. J was trimmed by 4 bases and V by 6 bases; bases with no gene match: 8. This CDR3 has 14 residues. The PCR was carried out with 60 Vbeta primers and 13 Jbeta primers. The method was immunoSEQ multiplex PCR; TCRdb's version includes in-frame clones alone and lacks a portion of them. The sample records tens of thousands of clones, roughly four fifths being singletons. Input material: PBMCs. The chain has TRBV14 and TRBJ2-7; 8 bases are a match to TRBD2. The sequence was obtained from a woman in her fifties or sixties in good health and CMV-seropositive. The CDR3 DNA sequence: TGTGCCAGCAGTCTTAGCGGGAAGCTTTACGAGCAGTACTTC. The encoded protein is CASSLSGKLYEQYF. The full variable domain, rest sourced from reference TRBV14 and TRBJ2-7, is EAGVTQFPSHSVIEKGQTVTLRCDPISGHDNLYWYRRVMGKEIKFLLHFVKESKQDESGMPNNRFLAERTGGTYSTLKVQPAELEDSGVYFCASSLSGKLYEQYFGPGTRLTVT.